This T cell receptor (beta chain) was documented in a study of shared clonotypes between healthy human individuals (dated by TCRdb to 2018 to 2021). For the wider study: A couple of women and a few men aged 18 to 49 years were included in the cohort. For each donor, CD4 naive and CD4 memory were each given three plates, CD8 naive was given two plates, and CD8 memory was given one plate. Blood TCR repertoires of roughly five healthy adults were deeply sequenced to estimate repertoire size and the extent of clonotype sharing between individuals. To increase sequencing depth and limit assay-specific biases, TCR repertoire library preparation and sequencing were carried out by different laboratories using diverse techniques. Each donor's leukapheresis produced roughly between about 0.9 and 9.5 billion PBMCs. Summary of the overall study and its limitations: Sharing across several donors was observed for 4.5% to 6.5% of naive CD4, over 3% of naive CD8, around 2.5% of memory CD4, and roughly 0.4% of memory CD8 clonotypes. Clonotypes shared by all four sorted-subset donors showed higher generation probabilities than non-shared clonotypes. The small number of donors limited the genetic and exposure-history diversity represented. Sampling was restricted to blood, and TCR repertoires in tissue are likely to differ from TCR repertoires in blood. Based on pairwise subsampling, the degree of clonotype sharing among donors was expected to be affected by sequencing depth. Rarefaction of sorted-subset datasets indicated incomplete sequencing despite the large sequencing depth. Estimated clonotype richness was generally larger for naive than for memory subsets.

This clone has a single count. No cognate antigen has been identified for it. One end of the junction fails to match germline, which may point to a read error. The donors were healthy, HIV-negative adults with no recently reported acute infections or vaccinations. Every donor was a Caucasian adult living in Nashville, Tennessee, USA. CD4+ T cells were enriched by magnetic negative selection; naive cells were then positively selected on CD45RA, and the negative fraction formed the memory subset. Blood was collected by leukapheresis, and PBMCs were isolated by Ficoll-Histopaque density gradient centrifugation and then cryopreserved in liquid nitrogen vapor phase. Purity and quantity of every magnetically sorted T cell population were checked by analytical flow cytometry. Genomic DNA was isolated from every sorted fraction and measured by UV absorbance on a Nanodrop 2000c. TCR CDR3 regions were amplified from genomic DNA by multiplex PCR using the deep immunoSEQ assay. Genomic DNA extracted from each cell subset was distributed evenly over all wells of several immunoSEQ 96-well plates, and each plate served as one replicate. For sorted subsets, each replicate PCR was loaded with approximately 0.2 ug genomic DNA, equivalent to some 27,000 T cell genomes. The purified libraries were quantified using a Qubit 3.0 fluorometer, sized with a Bioanalyzer 2100, and then quantified again using the KAPA Library Quantification kit. A separate single-read 150-cycle Illumina NextSeq 550 flow cell was used to sequence each immunoSEQ 96-well plate. On the study's bioinformatics: The immunoSEQ output contained only junctional sequences without quality scores, so filtering could not match that applied to full-length reads. Sequences were annotated with PyIR, a Python wrapper for IgBLAST v1.9, and V/J genes and CDR3 were assigned using IMGT germline references. Any read was removed if the V/J assignment was weak (E-value above 1e-6), the CDR3 was missing, or the read contained stop codons, out-of-frame junctions, or ambiguous translated residues. V3J clonotypes were defined by identical inferred V gene, J gene, and CDR3 amino acid sequence. Percentage overlap between repertoires was computed as shared unique clonotypes divided by the size of the smaller repertoire. Three approaches were used to assess repertoire richness: RTK rarefaction, the Chao1 estimator, and Recon v2.1 estimates of unobserved clonotypes. For all TCRbeta clonotypes obtained by the gDNA method from a few donors, generation probabilities were computed with OLGA. The immuneACCESS repertoire file appears here via TCRdb, limited to in-frame rearrangements. These files lack a portion of the clones; in checked studies, under half of the deficit traces to unresolved V genes, and the cause of the others is not known. The V and J calls and clone size come from that table; D and trimming were worked out from the DNA. Here the sample has roughly 1.5 million clones; 95% to 99% occur a single time. Together, the top ten hold about 0.45% of the sample.

The receptor's source is a man aged 30 to 39 in good health. Sequenced sample: naive CD4+ T cells sorted from blood. The meaning of the sample's cell subset or site label: CD45RA+ positively selected.

The nucleotide sequence reads as follows: TGTGCCAGCAGCGTAGGGCTAGCGGGAGAGGTTCGCTTC. Its protein is CASSVGLAGEVRF. The chain employs TRBV9 and TRBJ2-7; the junction holds 10 bases that match TRBD2. From its cysteine to its phenylalanine, the CDR3 spans 13 amino acids. The CDR3 DNA has 39 bases and is translated from base 1. The CDR1 and CDR2 encoded by the germline V gene are SGDLS and YYNGEE.